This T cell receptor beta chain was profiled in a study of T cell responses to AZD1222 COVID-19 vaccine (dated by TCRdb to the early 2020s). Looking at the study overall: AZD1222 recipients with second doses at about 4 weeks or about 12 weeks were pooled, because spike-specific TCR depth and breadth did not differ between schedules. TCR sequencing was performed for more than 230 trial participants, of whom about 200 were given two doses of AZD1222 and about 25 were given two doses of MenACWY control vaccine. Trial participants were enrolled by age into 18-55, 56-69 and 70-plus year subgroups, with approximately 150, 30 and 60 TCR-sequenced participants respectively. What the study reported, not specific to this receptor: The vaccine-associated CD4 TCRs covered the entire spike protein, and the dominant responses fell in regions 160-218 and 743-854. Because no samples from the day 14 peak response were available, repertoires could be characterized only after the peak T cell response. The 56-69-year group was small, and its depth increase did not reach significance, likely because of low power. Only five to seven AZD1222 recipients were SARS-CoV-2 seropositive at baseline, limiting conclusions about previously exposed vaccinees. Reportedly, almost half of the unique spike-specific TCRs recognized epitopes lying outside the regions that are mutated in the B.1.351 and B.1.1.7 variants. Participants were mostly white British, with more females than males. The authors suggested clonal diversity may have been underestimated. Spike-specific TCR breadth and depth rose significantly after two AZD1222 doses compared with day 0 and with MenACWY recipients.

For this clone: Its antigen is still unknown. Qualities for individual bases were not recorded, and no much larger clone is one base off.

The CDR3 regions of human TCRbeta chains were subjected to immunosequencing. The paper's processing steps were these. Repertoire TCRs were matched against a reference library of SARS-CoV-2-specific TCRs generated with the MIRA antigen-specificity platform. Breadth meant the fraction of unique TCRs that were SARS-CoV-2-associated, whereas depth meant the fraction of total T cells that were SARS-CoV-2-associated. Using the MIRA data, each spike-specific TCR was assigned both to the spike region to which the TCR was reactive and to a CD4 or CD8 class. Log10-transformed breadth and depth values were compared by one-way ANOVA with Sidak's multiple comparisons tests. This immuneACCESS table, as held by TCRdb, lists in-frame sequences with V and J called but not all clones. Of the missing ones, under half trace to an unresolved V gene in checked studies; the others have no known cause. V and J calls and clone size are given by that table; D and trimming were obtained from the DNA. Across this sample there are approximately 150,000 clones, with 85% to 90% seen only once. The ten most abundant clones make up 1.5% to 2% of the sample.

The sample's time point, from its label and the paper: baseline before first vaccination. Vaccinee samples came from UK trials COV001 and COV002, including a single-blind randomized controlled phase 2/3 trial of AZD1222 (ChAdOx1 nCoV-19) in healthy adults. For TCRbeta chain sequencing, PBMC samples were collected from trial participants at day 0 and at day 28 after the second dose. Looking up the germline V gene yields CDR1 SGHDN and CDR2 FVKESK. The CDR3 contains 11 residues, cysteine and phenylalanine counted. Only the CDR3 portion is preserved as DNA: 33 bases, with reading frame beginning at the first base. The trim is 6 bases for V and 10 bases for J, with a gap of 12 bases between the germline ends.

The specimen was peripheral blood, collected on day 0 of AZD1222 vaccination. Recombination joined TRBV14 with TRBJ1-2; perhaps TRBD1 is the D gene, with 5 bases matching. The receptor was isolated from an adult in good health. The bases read TGTGCCAGCAGTTCGGGACCGAACTACACCTTC. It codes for CASSSGPNYTF.